This entry lists 6 T cell receptor beta chains sequenced from one sample in a study of blood T cells in healthy people across ages (dated by TCRdb to 2015 to 2017). The library was obtained by 5' RACE. Sequencing took place on an Illumina HiSeq 2500. A second PCR of about 6 to 11 cycles was run with a J-beta primer mix and a sample-barcoded 5' primer. TCRdb's own reprocessing of the public reads used fastp at Q25 and MiXCR and kept productive beta chains. All rows with the same CDR3 protein become a single entry with the most common DNA and genes. Present in this sample are about 930,000 distinct CDR3 sequences, about 27% of which were seen just once. The biggest ten clones account for 9.5% to 13% of the sample. This same sample was also part of a study on T cells of mothers and their children.

Material for sequencing was blood. The source of these receptors is a woman aged 40-49 years in good health.

The V gene is TRBV7-2, the J gene TRBJ2-7, with D maybe TRBD1 (5 bases). Germline-derived CDR1 and CDR2 are SGHTA and FQGNSA. The CDR3 is 12 amino acids. V was clipped by 8 bases and J by 2 bases, with 10 bases between them. The CDR3 spells CASSRVTYEQYF. CDR3 in DNA: TGTGCCAGCTCCAGGGTCACCTACGAGCAGTACTTC.

In its sample, this clonotype was seen a few times. This chain joins TRBV28 and TRBJ2-3; D is perhaps TRBD2 (6 bases). Germline V CDR1 and CDR2: MDHEN, SYDVKM. Trimming shortened V by 5 bases and J by 2 bases, and 11 bases separated the two germline ends. This CDR3 is built from 14 residues. The CDR3 protein is CASSGGIITDTQYF. CDR3 nucleotides: TGTGCCAGCAGTGGGGGGATAATCACAGATACGCAGTATTTT.

This clonotype was seen a handful of times. The rearrangement links TRBV11-2 to TRBJ2-1, with D uncertain. Looked up from germline, CDR1 is SGHAT and CDR2 is FQNNGV. V lost 1 base and J lost 0, with 10 bases in between. This CDR3 has 16 residues. CDR3 coding DNA: TGTGCCAGCAGCTTAGCCGAGATAACCTCCTACAATGAGCAGTTCTTC. Translating it yields CASSLAEITSYNEQFF. Using reference TRBV11-2 and TRBJ2-1 for the parts outside the CDR3, the full variable domain is EAGVAQSPRYKIIEKRQSVAFWCNPISGHATLYWYQQILGQGPKLLIQFQNNGVVDDSQLPKDRFSAERLKGVDSTLKIQPAKLEDSAVYLCASSLAEITSYNEQFFGPGTRLTVL.

The J gene is TRBJ2-7, the V gene TRBV4-1; a possible D gene is TRBD2 (6 bases). V was clipped by 1 base and J by 2 bases, with 9 bases between them. The CDR3 sequence is 14 residues long. Germline CDR1 MGHRA, CDR2 YSYEKL. The CDR3 sequence is CASSQVAEAYEQYF. The CDR3 region has the DNA TGCGCCAGCAGCCAAGTAGCGGAGGCCTACGAGCAGTACTTC.

This clonotype was counted ten times or more. The chain couples TRBV6-7 to TRBJ2-7; D not resolved. TRBV6-7 is given ORF status, its function remaining uncertain. Trimming shortened V by 2 bases and J by 7 bases, and 24 bases separated the two germline ends. The CDR3 extends over 17 amino acids. The CDR3 sequence is CASSYRPNRIYELEQYF. CDR3 bases: TGTGCCAGCAGTTACCGACCTAACAGAATTTACGAGTTGGAGCAGTACTTC.

This clonotype has just a few counts. DNA of the CDR3: TGTGCCAGCAGCTTAGGGGGGGTCTACGGCGGTGAGCAGTTCTTC. It encodes CASSLGGVYGGEQFF. The chain uses TRBV7-2 and TRBJ2-1, with TRBD2 as a possible D gene (6 bases). V was trimmed by 1 base and J by 9 bases, leaving 16 bases between them. Germline CDR1 SGHTA, CDR2 FQGNSA. The CDR3 is 15 residues long.